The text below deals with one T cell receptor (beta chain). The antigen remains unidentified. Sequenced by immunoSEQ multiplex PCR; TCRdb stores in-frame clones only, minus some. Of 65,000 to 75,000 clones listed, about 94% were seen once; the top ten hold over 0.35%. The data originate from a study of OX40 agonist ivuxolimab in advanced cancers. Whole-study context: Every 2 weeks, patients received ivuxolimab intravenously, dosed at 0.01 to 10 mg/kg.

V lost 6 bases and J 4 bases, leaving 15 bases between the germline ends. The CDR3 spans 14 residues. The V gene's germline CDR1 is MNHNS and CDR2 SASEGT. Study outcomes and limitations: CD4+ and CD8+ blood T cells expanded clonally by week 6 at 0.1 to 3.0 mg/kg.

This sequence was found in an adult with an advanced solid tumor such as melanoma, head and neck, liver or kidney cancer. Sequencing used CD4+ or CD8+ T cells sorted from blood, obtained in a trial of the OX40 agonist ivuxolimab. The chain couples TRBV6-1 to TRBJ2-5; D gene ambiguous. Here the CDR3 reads CASSVGPVPETQYF. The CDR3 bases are TGTGCCAGCAGCGTTGGGCCGGTACCAGAGACCCAGTACTTC.